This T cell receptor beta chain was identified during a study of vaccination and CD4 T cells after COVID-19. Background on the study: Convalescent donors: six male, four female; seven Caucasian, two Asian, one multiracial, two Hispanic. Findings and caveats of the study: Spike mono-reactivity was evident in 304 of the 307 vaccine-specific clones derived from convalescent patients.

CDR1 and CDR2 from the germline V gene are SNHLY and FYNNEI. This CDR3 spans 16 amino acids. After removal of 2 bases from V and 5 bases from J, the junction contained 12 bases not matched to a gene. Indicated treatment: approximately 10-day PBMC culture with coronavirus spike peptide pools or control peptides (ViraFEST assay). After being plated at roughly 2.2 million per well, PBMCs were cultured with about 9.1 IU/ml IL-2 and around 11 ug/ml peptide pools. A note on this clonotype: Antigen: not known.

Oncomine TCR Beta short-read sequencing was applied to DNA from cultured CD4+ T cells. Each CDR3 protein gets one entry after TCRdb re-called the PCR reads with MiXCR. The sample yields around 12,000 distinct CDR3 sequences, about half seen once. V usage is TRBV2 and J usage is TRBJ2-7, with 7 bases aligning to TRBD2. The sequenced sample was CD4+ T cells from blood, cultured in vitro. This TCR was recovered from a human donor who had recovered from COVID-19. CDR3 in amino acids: CASSEHVGLEVDEQYF. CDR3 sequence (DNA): TGTGCCAGCAGTGAACACGTAGGACTAGAGGTCGACGAGCAGTACTTC.